This paragraph covers one TCR beta chain sequence. Survey level was the resolution at which the v3.0 immunoSEQ assay ran. Sequencing was designed to cover roughly 35,000-55,000 T-cell genomes in each sample. TCRdb keeps only in-frame clones here, not all; method: immunoSEQ multiplex PCR. In the table there are approximately 33,000 clones, roughly 85% of which are singletons. Trimming cost V 7 bases and J 4 bases; bases outside gene matches: 21. There are 18 residues in the CDR3. Germline CDR1 PRHDT, CDR2 FYEKMQ (reference sequence). The data stem from a study of long-term antiretroviral therapy in people with HIV.

The V call is TRBV13, the J call TRBJ1-2, with 7 bases identical to TRBD1. Sequenced material: unsorted PBMCs, taken 0.8 years before starting antiretroviral therapy. The clonotype was recovered from a man younger than 30 with HIV. CDR3 residues: CASKKWGTERTGSYGYTF. CDR3 bases: TGTGCCAGCAAGAAGTGGGGGACAGAACGGACCGGGAGCTATGGCTACACCTTC.